The 5 T cell receptor beta chains listed next were all sequenced from one sample in a study of shared clonotypes between healthy human individuals. Sequenced by immunoSEQ multiplex PCR; TCRdb stores in-frame clones only, minus some. This repertoire shows some 2,000,000 clones, approximately 96% found once; its top ten account for roughly 0.13%. Material: naive CD4+ T cells sorted from blood. As to subset: CD45RA+ positively selected. These receptors were taken from a man between 18 and 35 years old in good health.

The chain couples TRBV11-3 to TRBJ2-5; TRBD1 matches at 10 bases. CDR1 is SGHNT and CDR2 is YENEEA in the germline V gene. J lost 5 bases, V lost 5 bases, and 11 bases had no gene match. The CDR3 loop spans 16 amino acids. The CDR3 region is CASSQKGTGAGETQYF. The CDR3 DNA reads TGTGCCAGCAGCCAAAAGGGGACAGGGGCTGGGGAGACCCAGTACTTC.

V is TRBV2 and J is TRBJ2-5; maybe TRBD1 (5 bases). CDR3 size: 14 residues. Germline V gene sequence: CDR1 SNHLY, CDR2 FYNNEI. The ends were cut back, 4 bases at V and 3 bases at J, with 12 bases in the middle. The CDR3 nucleotides read TGTGCCAGCAGTGCGACAGAGAAGGAAGAGACCCAGTACTTC. This encodes CASSATEKEETQYF.

The rearrangement joins TRBV9 to TRBJ1-5; tentative D call: TRBD1 (5 bases). V was shortened by 0 bases and J by 3 bases, with 7 bases between the two germline ends. The CDR3 extends over 14 amino acids. The germline CDR1 and CDR2 sequences are SGDLS and YYNGEE. The CDR3 region is CASSVEGTNQPQHF. CDR3 sequence (DNA): TGTGCCAGCAGCGTAGAGGGGACCAATCAGCCCCAGCATTTT.

CDR3 DNA: TGCGCCAGCAGTGAAGGCAGGGTCACCGGGGAGCTGTTTTTT. Translation: CASSEGRVTGELFF. The chain has TRBV10-2 and TRBJ2-2; weak D call: TRBD1 (5 bases). There are 14 residues in the CDR3. Between the trimmed V and J ends, which lost 3 bases and 4 bases, there was a span of 9 bases. Per the germline V gene, CDR1 is WSHSY and CDR2 is SAAADI.

The chain combines TRBV27 with TRBJ2-3; D gene unclear. The CDR3 consists of 11 residues. The germline CDR1 and CDR2 sequences are MNHEY and SMNVEV (reference sequence). V dropped 4 bases and J dropped 4 bases, with 3 bases sitting between them. The CDR3 coding sequence is TGTGCCAGCAGTTGGTCAGATACGCAGTATTTT. It is translated as CASSWSDTQYF.